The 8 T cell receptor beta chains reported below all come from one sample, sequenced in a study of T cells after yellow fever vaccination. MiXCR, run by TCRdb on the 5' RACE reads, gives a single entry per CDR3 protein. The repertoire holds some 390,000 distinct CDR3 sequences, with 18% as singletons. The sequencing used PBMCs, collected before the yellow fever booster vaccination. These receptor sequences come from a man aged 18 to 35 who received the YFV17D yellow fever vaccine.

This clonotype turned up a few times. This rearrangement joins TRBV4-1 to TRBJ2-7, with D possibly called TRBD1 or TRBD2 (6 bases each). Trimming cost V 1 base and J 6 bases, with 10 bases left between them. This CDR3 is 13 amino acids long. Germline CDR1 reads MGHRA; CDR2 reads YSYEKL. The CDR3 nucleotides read TGCGCCAGCAGCCAAGTGGGGGGCCGCGAGCAGTACTTC. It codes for CASSQVGGREQYF.

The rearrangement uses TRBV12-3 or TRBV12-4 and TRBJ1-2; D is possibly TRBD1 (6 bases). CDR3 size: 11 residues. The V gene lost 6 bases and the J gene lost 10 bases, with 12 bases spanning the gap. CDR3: CASSLDRDYTF. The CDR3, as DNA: TGTGCCAGCAGCTTGGACAGAGACTACACCTTC.

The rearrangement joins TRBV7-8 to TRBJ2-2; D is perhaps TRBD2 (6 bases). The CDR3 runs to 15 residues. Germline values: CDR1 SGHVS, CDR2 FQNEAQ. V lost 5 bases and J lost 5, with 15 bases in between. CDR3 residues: CASSPRGVITGELFF. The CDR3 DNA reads TGTGCCAGCAGCCCCCGCGGGGTTATAACCGGGGAGCTGTTTTTT.

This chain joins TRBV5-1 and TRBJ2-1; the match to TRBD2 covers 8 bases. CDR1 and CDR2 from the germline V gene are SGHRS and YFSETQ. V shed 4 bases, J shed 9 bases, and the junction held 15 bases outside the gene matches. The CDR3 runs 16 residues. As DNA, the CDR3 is TGCGCCAGCAGCCCAAACCCGGGGGGGCCTGGGGTTGAGCAGTTCTTC. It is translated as CASSPNPGGPGVEQFF.

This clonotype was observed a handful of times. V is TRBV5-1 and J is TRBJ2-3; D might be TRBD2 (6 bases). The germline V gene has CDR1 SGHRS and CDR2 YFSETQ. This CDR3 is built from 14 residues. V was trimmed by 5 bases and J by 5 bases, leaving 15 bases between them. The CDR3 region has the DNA TGCGCCAGCAGTTCGGAGGGGCCGAGAGATACGCAGTATTTT. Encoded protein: CASSSEGPRDTQYF.

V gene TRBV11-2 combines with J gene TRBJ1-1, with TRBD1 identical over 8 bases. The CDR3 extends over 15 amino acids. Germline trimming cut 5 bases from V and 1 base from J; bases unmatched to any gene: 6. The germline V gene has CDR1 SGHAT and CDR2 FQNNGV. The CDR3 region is CASSIAGGRNTEAFF. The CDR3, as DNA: TGTGCCAGCAGCATCGCAGGGGGCAGGAACACTGAAGCTTTCTTT.

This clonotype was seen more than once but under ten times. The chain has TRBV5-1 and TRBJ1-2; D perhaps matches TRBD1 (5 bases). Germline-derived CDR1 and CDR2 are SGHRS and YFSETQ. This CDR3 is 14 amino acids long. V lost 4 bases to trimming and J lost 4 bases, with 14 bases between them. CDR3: CASSPRRDSYGYTF. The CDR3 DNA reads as TGCGCCAGCAGCCCTCGGCGGGACTCCTATGGCTACACCTTC.

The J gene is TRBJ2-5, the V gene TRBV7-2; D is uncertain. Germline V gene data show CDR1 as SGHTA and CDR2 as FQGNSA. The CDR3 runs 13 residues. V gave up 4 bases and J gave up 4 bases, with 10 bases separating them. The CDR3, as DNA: TGTGCCAGCAGCTGGGTGGGTAGAGAGACCCAGTACTTC. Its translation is CASSWVGRETQYF.